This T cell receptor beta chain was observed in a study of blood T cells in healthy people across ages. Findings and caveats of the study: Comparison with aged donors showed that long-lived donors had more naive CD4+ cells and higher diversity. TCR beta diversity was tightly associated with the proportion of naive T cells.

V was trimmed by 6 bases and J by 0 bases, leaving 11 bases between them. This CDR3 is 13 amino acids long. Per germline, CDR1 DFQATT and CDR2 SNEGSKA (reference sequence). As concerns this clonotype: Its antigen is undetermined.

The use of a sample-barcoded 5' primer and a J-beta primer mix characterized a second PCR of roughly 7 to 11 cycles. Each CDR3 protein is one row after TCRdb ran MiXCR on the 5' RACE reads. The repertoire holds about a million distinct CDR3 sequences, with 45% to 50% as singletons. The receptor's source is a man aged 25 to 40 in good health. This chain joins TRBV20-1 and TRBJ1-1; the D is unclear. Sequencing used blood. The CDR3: CSAPLTMNTEAFF. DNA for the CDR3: TGCAGTGCCCCCTTGACTATGAACACTGAAGCTTTCTTT.